A selection of T cell receptor beta chains follows, all from one sample in a study of siplizumab effects on memory and regulatory T cells. Sequencing used immunoSEQ multiplex PCR; TCRdb keeps in-frame clones, though not all of them. Of some 65,000 clones in the sample, 80% to 90% were seen once. The sequencing input was Tregs sorted from blood. The receptor source for this set is a human donor in good health. Each CDR3 is given with its conserved first and last residue. The order of the fields is CDR3 DNA, CDR3 protein, clone size, V gene, J gene, D gene. The D gene is left open where the match is weak. The listing skips clone size in some rows; elsewhere it reads once, few, many or a size class.

TGTGCCAGCAGCGACGTCTGGCTGTCGGAGACCCAGTACTTC	CASSDVWLSETQYF	NA	TRBV7-8	TRBJ2-5	NA
TGTGCCAGCAGCTTCCTACTGGTGTTTGGCTACACCTTC	CASSFLLVFGYTF	NA	TRBV5-4	TRBJ1-2	NA
TGTGCCAGCAGTGACATTAGCGGGAGCCTGAGCTCCTACAATGAGCAGTTCTTC	CASSDISGSLSSYNEQFF	NA	TRBV25-1	TRBJ2-1	TRBD2
TGTGCCACCCAGCCGGAGGGAGGGGATACGCAGTATTTT	CATQPEGGDTQYF	NA	TRBV6-6	TRBJ2-3	TRBD2
TGCGCCAGCAGCTTGGACCTAGCGGTTACCGGGGAGCTGTTTTTT	CASSLDLAVTGELFF	NA	TRBV5-1	TRBJ2-2	TRBD2
TGTGCCAGCAGCCCCGGGCACCTCTACACAGATACGCAGTATTTT	CASSPGHLYTDTQYF	NA	TRBV6-6	TRBJ2-3	NA
TGTGCCAGCAACCAAGGCCTAGGGTCACCCCTCCACTTT	CASNQGLGSPLHF	NA	TRBV9	TRBJ1-6	NA
TGTGCCAGCAGTCTGGGACCAAGGGAGACCCAGTACTTC	CASSLGPRETQYF	NA	TRBV9	TRBJ2-5	NA
TGTGCCAGTAGTATTGGGGGCTTGGGCACTGAAGCTTTCTTT	CASSIGGLGTEAFF	NA	TRBV19	TRBJ1-1	NA
TGTGCCAGCCTCGGCGGGAGGAGGACAGATACGCAGTATTTT	CASLGGRRTDTQYF	NA	TRBV28	TRBJ2-3	TRBD2
TGTGCCAGCAGCCGACAGGGGAGCAATCAGCCCCAGCATTTT	CASSRQGSNQPQHF	NA	TRBV7-2	TRBJ1-5	TRBD1
TGTGCCAGCAGCCCCAGGACAGGGAATTACAATGAGCAGTTCTTC	CASSPRTGNYNEQFF	few	TRBV7-9	TRBJ2-1	TRBD1
TGTGCCAGTAAATCGGCGAACACCGGGGAGCTGTTTTTT	CASKSANTGELFF	few	TRBV9	TRBJ2-2	NA
TGTGCCAGCAGTGAATCACTCATTTCTAATGAAAAACTGTTTTTT	CASSESLISNEKLFF	NA	TRBV6-1	TRBJ1-4	NA
TGTGCCAGCAGCCATCCCACGTCCTACGAGCAGTACTTC	CASSHPTSYEQYF	NA	TRBV14	TRBJ2-7	NA
TGTGCCAGCAGTGGAAACTATGGCTACACCTTC	CASSGNYGYTF	NA	TRBV6-1	TRBJ1-2	NA
TGCAGCGTTGTACGCGGGGAGAATACCCAGTACTTC	CSVVRGENTQYF	NA	TRBV29-1	TRBJ2-5	NA
TGTGCCAGCAGCCAGGACGCCTACGAGCAGTACTTC	CASSQDAYEQYF	NA	TRBV7-8	TRBJ2-7	NA
TGTGCCAGCAGCCAAGGCCAGCCGCTATTGTCTGGGGCCAACGTCCTGACTTTC	CASSQGQPLLSGANVLTF	few	TRBV14	TRBJ2-6	NA
TGTGCCAGCAGCTTAGCACATACCAATGAGCAGTTCTTC	CASSLAHTNEQFF	NA	TRBV7-9	TRBJ2-1	NA
TGTGCCAGCAGAGGATTTTCCTACGAGCAGTACTTC	CASRGFSYEQYF	NA	TRBV6-5	TRBJ2-7	NA
TGTGCCAGCAGTCCTCGGAACCAAGAGACCCAGTACTTC	CASSPRNQETQYF	NA	TRBV6-6	TRBJ2-5	NA
TGTGCCAGCAGGGGACTGACAGGGGGCAGGCAGCCCCAGCATTTT	CASRGLTGGRQPQHF	NA	TRBV28	TRBJ1-5	TRBD1
TGTGCCAGCAGTTTCATGACTAGCGGGAACACAGATACGCAGTATTTT	CASSFMTSGNTDTQYF	few	TRBV5-6	TRBJ2-3	TRBD2
TGTGCCAGTAGAGGTGCTGGCTACACCTTC	CASRGAGYTF	NA	TRBV19	TRBJ1-2	NA
TGTGCCACCAGCGGCGGGGTCGAGACCCAGTACTTC	CATSGGVETQYF	NA	TRBV15	TRBJ2-5	NA
TGTGCCAGCAGCCAAGACCCACGTCTAGCGGGAGGTAGCGACGAGCAGTACTTC	CASSQDPRLAGGSDEQYF	NA	TRBV14	TRBJ2-7	TRBD2
TGTGCCAGCAGCGTGGGGAGGGCATTAACTCAGCCCCAGCATTTT	CASSVGRALTQPQHF	NA	TRBV6-6	TRBJ1-5	NA
TGTGCCAGCTCACCATCTGGGTTGTCTGGAAACACCATATATTTT	CASSPSGLSGNTIYF	NA	TRBV18	TRBJ1-3	NA
TGTGCCAGCAGTGGTGTACAGGGGTATCAGCCCCAGCATTTT	CASSGVQGYQPQHF	NA	TRBV6-1	TRBJ1-5	TRBD1
TGCGCCAGCAGAAAAGCCAGGGGGCTCACTGAAGCTTTCTTT	CASRKARGLTEAFF	NA	TRBV5-1	TRBJ1-1	TRBD1